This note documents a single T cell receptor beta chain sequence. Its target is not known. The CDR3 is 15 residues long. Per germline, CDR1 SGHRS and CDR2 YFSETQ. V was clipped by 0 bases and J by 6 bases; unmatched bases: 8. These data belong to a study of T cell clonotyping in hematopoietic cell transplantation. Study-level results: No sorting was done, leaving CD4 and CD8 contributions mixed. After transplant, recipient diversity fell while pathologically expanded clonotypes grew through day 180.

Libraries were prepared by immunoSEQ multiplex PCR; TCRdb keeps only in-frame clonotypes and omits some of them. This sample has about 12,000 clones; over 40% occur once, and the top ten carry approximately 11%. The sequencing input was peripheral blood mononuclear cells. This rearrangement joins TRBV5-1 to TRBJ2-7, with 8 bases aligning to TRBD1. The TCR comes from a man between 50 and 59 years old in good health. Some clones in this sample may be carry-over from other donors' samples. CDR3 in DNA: TGCGCCAGCAGCTTGGCCGGGACAGGAGCTCTCGAGCAGTACTTC. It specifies CASSLAGTGALEQYF.